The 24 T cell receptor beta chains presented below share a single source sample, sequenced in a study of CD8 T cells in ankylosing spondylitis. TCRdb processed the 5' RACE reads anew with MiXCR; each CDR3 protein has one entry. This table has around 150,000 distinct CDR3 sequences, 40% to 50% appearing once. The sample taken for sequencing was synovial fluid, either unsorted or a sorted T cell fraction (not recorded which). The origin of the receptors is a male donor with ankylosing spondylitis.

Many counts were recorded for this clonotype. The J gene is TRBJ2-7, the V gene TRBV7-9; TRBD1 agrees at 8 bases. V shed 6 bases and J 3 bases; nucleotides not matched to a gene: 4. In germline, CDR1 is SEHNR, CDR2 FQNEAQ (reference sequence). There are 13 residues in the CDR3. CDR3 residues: CASSFTGGYEQYF. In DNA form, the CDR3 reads TGTGCCAGCAGTTTTACAGGGGGCTACGAGCAGTACTTC.

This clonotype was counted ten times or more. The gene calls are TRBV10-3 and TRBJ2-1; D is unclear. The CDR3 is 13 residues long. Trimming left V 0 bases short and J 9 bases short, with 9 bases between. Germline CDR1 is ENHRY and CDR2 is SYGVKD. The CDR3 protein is CAISESGYAEQFF. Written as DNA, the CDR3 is TGTGCCATCAGTGAGTCGGGGTATGCTGAGCAGTTCTTC.

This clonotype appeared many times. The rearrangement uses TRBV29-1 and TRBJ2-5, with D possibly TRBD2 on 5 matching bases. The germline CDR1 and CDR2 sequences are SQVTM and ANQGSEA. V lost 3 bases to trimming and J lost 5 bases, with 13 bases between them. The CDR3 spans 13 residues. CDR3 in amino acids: CSVDWTGLETQYF. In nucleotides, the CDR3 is TGCAGCGTTGATTGGACGGGGTTGGAGACCCAGTACTTC.

CDR3 loop: CASSLEPPRQGAGELFF. The CDR3 coding sequence is TGCGCCAGCAGCTTGGAGCCCCCTCGACAGGGGGCCGGGGAGCTGTTTTTT. The chain combines TRBV5-1 with TRBJ2-2, with 9 bases identical to TRBD1. CDR1 is SGHRS, CDR2 YFSETQ, per germline. Trimming took 0 bases from V and 6 from J; bases not matched to a gene: 9. The CDR3 totals 17 residues.

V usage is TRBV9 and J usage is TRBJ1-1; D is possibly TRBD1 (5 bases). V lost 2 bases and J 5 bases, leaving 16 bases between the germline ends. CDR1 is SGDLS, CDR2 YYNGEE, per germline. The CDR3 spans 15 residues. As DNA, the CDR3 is TGTGCCAGCAGCGTGAGTCTACGGAGGGGAACTGAAGCTTTCTTT. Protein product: CASSVSLRRGTEAFF.

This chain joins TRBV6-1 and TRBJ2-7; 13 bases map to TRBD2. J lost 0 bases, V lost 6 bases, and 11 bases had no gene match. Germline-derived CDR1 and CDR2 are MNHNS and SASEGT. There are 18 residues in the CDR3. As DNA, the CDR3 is TGTGCCAGCAGCGGGCGAGGGACTAGCGGGGACCTCTCCTACGAGCAGTACTTC. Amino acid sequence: CASSGRGTSGDLSYEQYF.

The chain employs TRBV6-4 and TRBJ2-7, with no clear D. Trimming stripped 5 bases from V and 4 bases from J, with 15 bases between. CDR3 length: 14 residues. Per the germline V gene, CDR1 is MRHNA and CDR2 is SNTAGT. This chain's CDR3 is CASSQDGDGYEQYF. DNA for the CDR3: TGTGCCAGCAGTCAGGATGGAGACGGGTACGAGCAGTACTTC.

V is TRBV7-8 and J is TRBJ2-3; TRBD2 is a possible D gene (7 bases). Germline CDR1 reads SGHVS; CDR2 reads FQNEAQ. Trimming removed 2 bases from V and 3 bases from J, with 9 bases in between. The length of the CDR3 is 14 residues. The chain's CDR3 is CASSLKGGTDTQYF. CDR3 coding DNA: TGTGCCAGCAGCTTAAAGGGGGGGACAGATACGCAGTATTTT.

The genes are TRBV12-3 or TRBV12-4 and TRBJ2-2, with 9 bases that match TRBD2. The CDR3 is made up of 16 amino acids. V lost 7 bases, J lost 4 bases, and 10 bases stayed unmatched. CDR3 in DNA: TGTGCCAGCATAGTAGGGCGGGGGGGCTCCACCGGGGAGCTGTTTTTT. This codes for CASIVGRGGSTGELFF.

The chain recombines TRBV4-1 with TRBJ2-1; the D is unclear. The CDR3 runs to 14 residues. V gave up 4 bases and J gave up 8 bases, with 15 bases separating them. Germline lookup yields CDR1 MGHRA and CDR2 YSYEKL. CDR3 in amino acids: CASSRTTRWHEQFF. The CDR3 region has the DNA TGCGCCAGCAGCCGAACAACCCGCTGGCATGAGCAGTTCTTC.

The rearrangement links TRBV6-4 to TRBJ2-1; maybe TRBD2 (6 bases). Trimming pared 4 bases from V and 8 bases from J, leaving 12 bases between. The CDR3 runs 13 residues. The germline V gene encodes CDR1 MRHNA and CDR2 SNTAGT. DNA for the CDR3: TGTGCCAGCAGTGCCTCTAGCGTGGATGAGCAGTTCTTC. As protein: CASSASSVDEQFF.

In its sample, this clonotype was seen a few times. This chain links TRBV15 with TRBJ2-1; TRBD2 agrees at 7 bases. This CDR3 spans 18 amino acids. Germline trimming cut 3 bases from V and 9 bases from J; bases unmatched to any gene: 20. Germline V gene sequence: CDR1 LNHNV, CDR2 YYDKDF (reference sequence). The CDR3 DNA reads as TGTGCCACCAGCAGCCTCTTCCTCCTCCGGGACCGCGGGGGTGAGCAGTTCTTC. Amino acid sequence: CATSSLFLLRDRGGEQFF.

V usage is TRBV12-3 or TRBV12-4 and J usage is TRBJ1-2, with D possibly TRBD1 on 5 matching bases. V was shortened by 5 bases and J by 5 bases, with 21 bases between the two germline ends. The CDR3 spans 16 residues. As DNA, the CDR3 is TGTGCCAGCAGTCCCCTGCCTTCGGGACCTTCTTATGGCTACACCTTC. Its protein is CASSPLPSGPSYGYTF.

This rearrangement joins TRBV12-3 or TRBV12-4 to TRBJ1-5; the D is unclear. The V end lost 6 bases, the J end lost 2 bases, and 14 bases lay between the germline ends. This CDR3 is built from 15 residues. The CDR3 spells CASSKNSLRNQPQHF. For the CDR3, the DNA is TGTGCCAGCAGCAAAAACAGTTTACGCAATCAGCCCCAGCATTTT.

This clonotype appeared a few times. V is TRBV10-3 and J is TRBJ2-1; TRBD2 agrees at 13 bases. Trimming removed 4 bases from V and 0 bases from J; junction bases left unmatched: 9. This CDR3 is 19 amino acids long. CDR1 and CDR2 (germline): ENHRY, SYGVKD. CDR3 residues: CAISATGLAGMDSYNEQFF. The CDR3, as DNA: TGTGCCATCAGTGCCACGGGACTAGCGGGGATGGACTCCTACAATGAGCAGTTCTTC.

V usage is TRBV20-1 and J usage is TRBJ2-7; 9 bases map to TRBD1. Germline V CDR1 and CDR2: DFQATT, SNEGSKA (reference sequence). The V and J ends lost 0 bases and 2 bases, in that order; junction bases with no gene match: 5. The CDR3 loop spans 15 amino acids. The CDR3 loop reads CSARESGTGPYEQYF. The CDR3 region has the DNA TGCAGTGCTAGAGAATCCGGGACAGGGCCCTACGAGCAGTACTTC.

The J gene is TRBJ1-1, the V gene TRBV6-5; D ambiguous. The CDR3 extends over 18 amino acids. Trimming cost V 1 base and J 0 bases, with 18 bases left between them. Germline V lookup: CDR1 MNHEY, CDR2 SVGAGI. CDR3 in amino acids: CASSYFSPDKILNTEAFF. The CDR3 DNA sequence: TGTGCCAGCAGTTACTTCTCCCCTGACAAAATCCTGAACACTGAAGCTTTCTTT.

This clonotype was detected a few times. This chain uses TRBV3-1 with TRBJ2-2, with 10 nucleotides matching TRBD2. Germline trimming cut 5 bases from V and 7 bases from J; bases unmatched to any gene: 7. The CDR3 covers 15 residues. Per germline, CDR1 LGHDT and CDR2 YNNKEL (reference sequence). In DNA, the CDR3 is TGTGCCAGCAGCGCAGCGGGGGGGCCCGACGGGGAGCTGTTTTTT. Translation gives CASSAAGGPDGELFF.

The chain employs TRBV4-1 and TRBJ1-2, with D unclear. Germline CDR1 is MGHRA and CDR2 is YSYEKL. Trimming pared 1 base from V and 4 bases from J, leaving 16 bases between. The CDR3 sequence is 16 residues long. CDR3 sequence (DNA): TGCGCCAGCAGCCAAGTAAGCCACTCCCGGGGCTATGGCTACACCTTC. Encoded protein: CASSQVSHSRGYGYTF.

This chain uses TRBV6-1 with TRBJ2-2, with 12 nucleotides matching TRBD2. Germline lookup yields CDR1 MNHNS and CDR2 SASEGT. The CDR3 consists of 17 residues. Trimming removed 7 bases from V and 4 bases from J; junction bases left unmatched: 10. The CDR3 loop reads CASTQTSGGCCTGELFF. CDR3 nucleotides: TGTGCCAGCACCCAGACTAGCGGGGGCTGTTGCACCGGGGAGCTGTTTTTT.

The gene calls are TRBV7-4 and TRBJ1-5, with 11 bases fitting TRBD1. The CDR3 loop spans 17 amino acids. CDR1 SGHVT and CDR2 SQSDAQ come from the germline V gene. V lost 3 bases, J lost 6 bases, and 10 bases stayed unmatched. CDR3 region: CASSLGTGGSWGQPQHF. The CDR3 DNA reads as TGTGCCAGCAGCTTGGGGACAGGGGGATCCTGGGGTCAGCCCCAGCATTTT.

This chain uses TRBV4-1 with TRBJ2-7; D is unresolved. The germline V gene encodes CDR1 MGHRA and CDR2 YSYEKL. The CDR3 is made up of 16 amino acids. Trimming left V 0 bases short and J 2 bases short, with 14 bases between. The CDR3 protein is CASSQDLGSLTYEQYF. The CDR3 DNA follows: TGCGCCAGCAGCCAAGATCTGGGCAGTCTAACCTACGAGCAGTACTTC.

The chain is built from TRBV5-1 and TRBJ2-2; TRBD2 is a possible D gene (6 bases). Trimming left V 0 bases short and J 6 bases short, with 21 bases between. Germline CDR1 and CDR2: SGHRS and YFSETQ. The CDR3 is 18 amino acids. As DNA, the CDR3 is TGCGCCAGCAGCTTGGCGGGTAGCGGTTCAATCGCGTCCGGGGAGCTGTTTTTT. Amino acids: CASSLAGSGSIASGELFF.

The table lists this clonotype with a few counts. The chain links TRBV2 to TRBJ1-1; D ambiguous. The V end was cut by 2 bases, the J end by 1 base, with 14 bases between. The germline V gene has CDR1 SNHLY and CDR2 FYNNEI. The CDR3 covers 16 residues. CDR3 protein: CASSELSRAPNTEAFF. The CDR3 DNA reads TGTGCCAGCAGTGAACTTTCGAGGGCACCGAACACTGAAGCTTTCTTT. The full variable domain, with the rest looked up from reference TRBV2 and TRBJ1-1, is EPEVTQTPSHQVTQMGQEVILRCVPISNHLYFYWYRQILGQKVEFLVSFYNNEISEKSEIFDDQFSVERPDGSNFTLKIRSTKLEDSAMYFCASSELSRAPNTEAFFGQGTRLTVV.